This T cell receptor (beta chain) is drawn from a study of blood T cell repertoires in COVID-19 (dated by TCRdb to 2018 to 2020). Context from the whole study: Collaborator samples came from the United States, Italy and Spain and covered acute and convalescent phases of COVID-19. The prospective study material was composed of cDNA or gDNA derived from T cells, B-cell-depleted T cells, or PBMCs. Subjects who had been exposed to COVID-19, were actively infected with it, or had recovered from it provided the deeply sampled blood TCRbeta repertoires that made up the dataset. A freely available public database, intended as a resource for researchers studying the immune response to SARS-CoV-2, is where the repertoires were released. The samples were drawn from the first 160 participants of the ongoing ImmuneRACE study and from over a thousand subjects provided by 6 global collaborators. Sample metadata almost always included a de-identified subject ID, COVID-19 status, age in years and sex. Where available, HLA class I and class II types were obtained from metadata supplied by the sample provider rather than from assay-based typing. The full study reports these points: The amount of clinical and demographic metadata varied by source and participant and was provided uncurated.

The immunoSEQ Assay, a bias-controlled multiplex PCR, was used to amplify TCRbeta CDR3 regions from genomic DNA. The authors processed their data as follows. Nucleated cell counts per sample were estimated from amplification of reference gene primers within the assay. Sequence reads were collapsed and filtered to measure the absolute abundance of every unique TCRbeta CDR3 rearrangement. For each sample, productive Simpson clonality was calculated as the square root of Simpson's diversity index over productive rearrangements. TCRdb carries this immuneACCESS record with in-frame sequences only. Its versions omit some clonotypes, under half of them owing to an unresolved V gene in the studies checked, with the rest unexplained. V and J calls and clone size follow that table, whereas D and trimming were derived from the DNA. Present in this sample are about 190,000 clones, 70% to 85% of which were seen just once. Approximately 13% of the sample belongs to the ten largest clones.

On this clone: No antigen is known for it. Per-nucleotide qualities are absent, and no much larger clonotype sits a single base away.

Another Seattle source contributed samples from volunteer blood donors who had recovered from COVID-19. The collaborating institutions used their own protocols to collect whole blood in K2EDTA tubes. Collaborator samples were shipped for TCRbeta analysis as frozen whole blood, isolated PBMCs, or DNA extracted from either sample type. For CDR1 and CDR2, the germline V gene (reference sequence) lists LNHDA and SQIVND. Its CDR3 holds 16 amino acids, cysteine through phenylalanine. Kept here is only the CDR3 DNA, which spans 48 bases and is read in frame from base 1. Unmatched junction bases come to 14, with V trimmed by 4 bases and J by 8 bases.

The origin of this receptor is a man aged 50-60 years who had recovered from COVID-19. Recombination joined TRBV19 with TRBJ1-2; 9 central bases correspond to TRBD1. The material sequenced was peripheral blood. The DNA is TGTGCCAGTAGTAACACCGGGACAGGGTTTTGGAACGGCTACACCTTC. Its protein reads: CASSNTGTGFWNGYTF.